Below are 32 T cell receptor beta chains sequenced from a single sample in a study of blood T cell repertoires in COVID-19 (TCRdb year 2020). Libraries came from the immunoSEQ multiplex PCR assay. TCRdb re-hosts the immuneACCESS table, in-frame sequences only. Its copies lack some clones; in the studies checked, an unresolved V gene accounts for under half of them, and the cause for the rest is not known. The sample has approximately 41,000 clones on record, about four fifths of them singletons. The top ten clones comprise about 48% of the sample. Material: peripheral blood. Receptor source: a woman of 80 years or more with acute or convalescent COVID-19.

The rearrangement links TRBV4-1 to TRBJ2-1, with TRBD2 identical over 8 bases. The length of the CDR3 is 16 residues. The V and J ends lost 1 base and 5 bases, in that order; junction bases with no gene match: 7. From germline, CDR1 is MGHRA and CDR2 YSYEKL. The CDR3 sequence: CASSQAPGGAHNEQFF. In DNA form, the CDR3 reads TGCGCCAGCAGCCAAGCCCCCGGGGGGGCCCACAATGAGCAGTTCTTC.

The V call is TRBV30, the J call TRBJ1-1; weak D call: TRBD1 (5 bases). Per germline, CDR1 GTSNPN and CDR2 SVGIG (reference sequence). V was pared by 3 bases and J by 1 base, with 9 bases between. The CDR3 consists of 13 residues. For the CDR3, the DNA is TGTGCCTGGAGCTTTACAGGGAACACTGAAGCTTTCTTT. Translated: CAWSFTGNTEAFF.

This clone was counted a few times. The V gene is TRBV11-3, the J gene TRBJ1-1, with TRBD1 as a possible D gene (5 bases). The CDR3 has 13 amino acids. V was shortened by 3 bases and J by 3 bases, with 8 bases between the two germline ends. Looked up from germline, CDR1 is SGHNT and CDR2 is YENEEA. CDR3 DNA: TGTGCCAGCAGCTTCGACAGCTACACTGAAGCTTTCTTT. Protein: CASSFDSYTEAFF. The full variable domain, its missing parts supplied by reference TRBV11-3 and TRBJ1-1, is EAGVVQSPRYKIIEKKQPVAFWCNPISGHNTLYWYLQNLGQGPELLIRYENEEAVDDSQLPKDRFSAERLKGVDSTLKIQPAELGDSAVYLCASSFDSYTEAFFGQGTRLTVV.

V usage is TRBV19 and J usage is TRBJ1-5; tentatively, D is TRBD1 (6 bases). Trimming took 5 bases from V and 4 from J, leaving 15 bases between them. Germline lookup yields CDR1 LNHDA and CDR2 SQIVND (reference sequence). The CDR3 is 15 amino acids. CDR3 bases: TGTGCCAGTAGTGTTTACCGGGACACAAATCAGCCCCAGCATTTT. Encoded protein: CASSVYRDTNQPQHF.

This chain uses TRBV19 with TRBJ2-7, with TRBD1 matching 9 bases. The CDR3 covers 13 residues. The trim removed 5 bases at V and 6 bases at J, leaving 5 bases unmatched. Germline V CDR1 and CDR2: LNHDA, SQIVND (reference sequence). This CDR3 reads CASSHETGGEQYF. For the CDR3, the DNA is TGTGCCAGTAGTCATGAGACAGGGGGCGAGCAGTACTTC.

This clone was observed a handful of times. This chain uses TRBV16 with TRBJ1-4; no reliable D call. In germline, CDR1 is KGHSY, CDR2 FQNENV. V lost 2 bases and J lost 8, with 15 bases in between. The length of the CDR3 is 15 residues. The CDR3 spells CASSQNNAGVEKLFF. CDR3 sequence (DNA): TGTGCCAGCAGCCAAAACAATGCCGGGGTCGAAAAACTGTTTTTT.

J is TRBJ2-1 and V is TRBV2, with TRBD1 matching over 8 bases. Germline V gives CDR1 SNHLY, CDR2 FYNNEI. CDR3 length: 11 residues. Unmatched junction bases numbered 4, after V lost 9 bases and J lost 9 bases. The CDR3 nucleotides read TGTGCCAGTTACCAGGGGGCTGAGCAGTTCTTC. This sequence encodes CASYQGAEQFF.

This clone was found a few times. The CDR3 reads CASSHGQNTEAFF. CDR3 bases: TGTGCCAGCTCACACGGACAGAACACTGAAGCTTTCTTT. V gene TRBV18 combines with J gene TRBJ1-1; a weak D match, TRBD1 (5 bases). Trimming removed 4 bases at V and 1 base at J, with 7 bases between. The germline V gene encodes CDR1 KGHSH and CDR2 LQKENI. CDR3 size: 13 residues.

This clone was picked up a small number of times. The chain uses TRBV3-1 (or the pseudogene TRBV3-2) and TRBJ2-5, with 10 positions matching TRBD1. With 4 bases clipped from V and 4 bases from J, the junction kept 9 bases outside the gene matches. The CDR3 totals 16 residues. CDR1 is LGHDT and CDR2 is YNNKEL in the germline V gene (reference sequence). Here the CDR3 DNA reads TGTGCCAGCAGCCCCCGCCAGGGGACAGGGGCAGAGACCCAGTACTTC. It codes for CASSPRQGTGAETQYF.

The chain combines TRBV2 with TRBJ1-2, with 10 bases lining up with TRBD1. This CDR3 has 14 residues. Trimming at V came to 4 bases and at J to 4 bases, leaving 3 bases not matched to a gene. Germline V gives CDR1 SNHLY, CDR2 FYNNEI. The CDR3 is CASSGQGAPYGYTF. The CDR3 DNA follows: TGTGCCAGCAGTGGACAGGGGGCCCCCTATGGCTACACCTTC.

This clone is a singleton in its sample. The chain joins TRBV5-4 to TRBJ1-2, with D possibly TRBD1 on 5 matching bases. Trimming took off 1 base at V and 8 bases at J, with 21 bases between the two ends. This CDR3 contains 16 residues. Germline V CDR1 and CDR2: SGHNT, YYREEE (reference sequence). The CDR3 nucleotides read TGTGCCAGCAGCTTGAAAAGTCGGCAGGGAGGAGGAGGCTACACCTTC. Translating it yields CASSLKSRQGGGGYTF.

The rearrangement joins TRBV9 to TRBJ2-2; D may be TRBD2 (5 bases). The ends were cut back, 4 bases at V and 2 bases at J, with 12 bases in the middle. CDR1 SGDLS and CDR2 YYNGEE come from the germline V gene. The CDR3 spans 15 residues. In DNA form, the CDR3 reads TGTGCCAGCAGCAGACGGGAACCCAACACCGGGGAGCTGTTTTTT. It translates to CASSRREPNTGELFF.

This chain joins TRBV5-4 and TRBJ1-2; D is possibly TRBD1 (6 bases). The germline V gene encodes CDR1 SGHNT and CDR2 YYREEE (reference sequence). The CDR3 consists of 15 residues. V was shortened by 5 bases and J by 3 bases, with 17 bases between the two germline ends. CDR3 loop: CASRSGVRGDYGYTF. The CDR3 bases are TGTGCCAGCAGGTCTGGGGTCAGGGGCGACTATGGCTACACCTTC.

V usage is TRBV6-6 and J usage is TRBJ1-3; 7 bases are shared with TRBD1. The CDR3 covers 14 residues. Trimming removed 6 bases from V and 1 base from J; junction bases left unmatched: 3. From germline, CDR1 is MNHNY and CDR2 SVGAGI (reference sequence). CDR3 in amino acids: CASSQGQSGNTIYF. CDR3 nucleotides: TGTGCCAGCAGCCAGGGACAGTCTGGAAACACCATATATTTT.

V usage is TRBV6-5 and J usage is TRBJ1-5, with 7 bases that match TRBD1. Looked up from germline, CDR1 is MNHEY and CDR2 is SVGAGI. With 5 bases clipped from V and 6 bases from J, the junction kept 10 bases outside the gene matches. CDR3 length: 15 residues. CDR3 bases: TGTGCCAGCAGTATGGGGTCAGGGGGAATTCAGCCCCAGCATTTT. The encoded protein is CASSMGSGGIQPQHF.

The V call is TRBV7-9, the J call TRBJ1-2; 8 bases align to TRBD1. The CDR3 has 16 amino acids. The V segment lost 5 bases and the J segment 0 bases; nucleotides outside the gene matches: 8. CDR1 and CDR2 (germline): SEHNR, FQNEAQ (reference sequence). CDR3: CASSSRTGRTNYGYTF. As DNA, the CDR3 is TGTGCCAGCAGCAGTCGGACAGGGAGGACTAACTATGGCTACACCTTC.

This clone was found once. This chain links TRBV3-1 (or the pseudogene TRBV3-2) with TRBJ2-5; the D is unclear. This CDR3 is 14 amino acids long. Germline V lookup: CDR1 LGHDT, CDR2 YNNKEL (reference sequence). V shed 3 bases and J shed 3 bases, with 11 bases lying between them. The CDR3: CASSQRAPKETQYF. As DNA, the CDR3 is TGTGCCAGCAGCCAGAGAGCGCCGAAAGAGACCCAGTACTTC.

This chain connects TRBV28 to TRBJ1-2; D might be TRBD1 (5 bases). Germline V gene sequence: CDR1 MDHEN, CDR2 SYDVKM. CDR3 length: 14 amino acids. V was clipped by 6 bases and J by 11 bases, with 22 bases between them. CDR3 amino acids: CASRLGGGGGGYTF. The CDR3 DNA reads TGTGCCAGCAGACTCGGCGGAGGCGGGGGGGGTTACACCTTC.

This chain connects TRBV7-7 to TRBJ2-5; 9 bases map to TRBD2. The CDR3 totals 16 residues. Germline CDR1 is SSHAT and CDR2 is FNYEAQ (reference sequence). The trim removed 0 bases at V and 5 bases at J, leaving 7 bases unmatched. In nucleotides, the CDR3 is TGTGCCAGCAGCTTAGCTGGCGGGGGGGCTGGGGAGACCCAGTACTTC. Encoded protein: CASSLAGGGAGETQYF.

The J gene is TRBJ1-1, the V gene TRBV11-3, with 12 bases aligning to TRBD1. The CDR3 has 17 residues. Trimming cost V 5 bases and J 5 bases; bases outside gene matches: 12. Germline V lookup: CDR1 SGHNT, CDR2 YENEEA. CDR3 in amino acids: CASSTSPGTGGFTEAFF. DNA for the CDR3: TGTGCCAGCAGCACCTCGCCCGGGACAGGGGGCTTTACTGAAGCTTTCTTT.

The V gene is TRBV29-1, the J gene TRBJ2-3; the D gene is possibly TRBD1 (5 bases). The V and J ends lost 2 bases and 6 bases respectively, with 12 bases between them. The CDR3 totals 13 residues. CDR1 SQVTM and CDR2 ANQGSEA come from the germline V gene. CDR3 in DNA: TGCAGCGTTGAATGGCAGGGTTATGATACGCAGTATTTT. Protein: CSVEWQGYDTQYF.

This clone was counted between two and nine times. The chain joins TRBV13 to TRBJ2-1; the D gene is possibly TRBD2 (6 bases). The germline CDR1 and CDR2 sequences are PRHDT and FYEKMQ (reference sequence). This CDR3 is 16 amino acids long. Trimming cost V 5 bases and J 2 bases, with 16 bases left between them. The CDR3 reads CASSRTGVTPYNEQFF. CDR3 sequence (DNA): TGTGCCAGCAGCCGGACGGGGGTTACCCCCTACAATGAGCAGTTCTTC. Based on the CDR3 plus reference TRBV13 and TRBJ2-1, the full variable domain is AAGVIQSPRHLIKEKRETATLKCYPIPRHDTVYWYQQGPGQDPQFLISFYEKMQSDKGSIPDRFSAQQFSDYHSELNMSSLELGDSALYFCASSRTGVTPYNEQFFGPGTRLTVL.

In nucleotides, the CDR3 is TGCGCCAGCAGCCGGGGACAACTGAACACTGAAGCTTTCTTT. Translation gives CASSRGQLNTEAFF. The chain combines TRBV5-1 with TRBJ1-1; D possibly corresponds to TRBD1 (6 bases). CDR1 SGHRS and CDR2 YFSETQ come from the germline V gene. V was shortened by 4 bases and J by 0 bases, with 10 bases between the two germline ends. The CDR3 length is 14 residues.

The chain combines TRBV6-2 or TRBV6-3 with TRBJ2-5; 8 bases match TRBD2. This CDR3 is built from 16 residues. Per the germline V gene, CDR1 is MNHEY and CDR2 is SVGEGT. V lost 5 bases, J lost 2 bases, and 10 bases stayed unmatched. CDR3 loop: CASSTHSAGAQETQYF. The DNA of the CDR3 is TGTGCCAGCAGTACCCACTCAGCGGGGGCACAAGAGACCCAGTACTTC.

The rearrangement joins TRBV7-3 to TRBJ2-1; D possibly corresponds to TRBD2 (6 bases). The V gene lost 5 bases and the J gene lost 5 bases, with 25 bases spanning the gap. The CDR3 loop spans 18 amino acids. CDR1 and CDR2 from the germline V gene are SGHTA and FQGTGA. CDR3 sequence reads: CASSPSVGLGRGNNEQFF. CDR3 nucleotides: TGTGCCAGCAGCCCTTCGGTCGGCTTAGGGCGGGGTAACAATGAGCAGTTCTTC. Full variable domain (missing parts from reference TRBV7-3 and TRBJ2-1): GAGVSQTPSNKVTEKGKYVELRCDPISGHTALYWYRQSLGQGPEFLIYFQGTGAADDSGLPNDRFFAVRPEGSVSTLKIQRTERGDSAVYLCASSPSVGLGRGNNEQFFGPGTRLTVL.

This rearrangement joins TRBV11-2 to TRBJ1-6; perhaps TRBD1 as D (5 bases). The V end was cut by 4 bases, the J end by 3 bases, with 10 bases between. CDR1 SGHAT and CDR2 FQNNGV come from the germline V gene. There are 15 residues in the CDR3. CDR3 region: CASSSRDFYNSPLHF. For the CDR3, the DNA is TGTGCCAGCAGCTCCCGGGACTTCTATAATTCACCCCTCCACTTT.

This clone was counted only a few times. The V and J genes are TRBV28 and TRBJ1-5; D is uncertain. This CDR3 comprises 12 residues. V lost 3 bases, J lost 5 bases, and 5 bases lay in between. Germline V gene lookup returns CDR1 MDHEN and CDR2 SYDVKM. The CDR3 is CASSFGYQPQHF. DNA of the CDR3: TGTGCCAGCAGTTTCGGGTATCAGCCCCAGCATTTT.

The chain carries TRBV19 and TRBJ2-3, with TRBD1 matching 12 bases. Germline trimming cut 7 bases from V and 1 base from J; bases unmatched to any gene: 15. In germline, CDR1 is LNHDA, CDR2 SQIVND (reference sequence). The CDR3 sequence is 19 residues long. CDR3 residues: CASTVTGTGGLTGTDTQYF. DNA of the CDR3: TGTGCCAGTACCGTAACCGGGACAGGGGGCCTGACTGGCACAGATACGCAGTATTTT.

V is TRBV30 and J is TRBJ2-3; TRBD1 matches 10 bases. CDR1 and CDR2 (germline): GTSNPN, SVGIG (reference sequence). Trimming cost V 8 bases and J 4 bases; bases outside gene matches: 6. The CDR3 is 13 residues long. The CDR3 loop reads CAATGGLADTQYF. The DNA of the CDR3 is TGTGCCGCGACAGGGGGCCTTGCAGATACGCAGTATTTT.

This chain uses TRBV28 with TRBJ2-2; tentatively, D is TRBD1 (6 bases). Between the trimmed V and J ends, which lost 8 bases and 0 bases, there was a span of 19 bases. This CDR3 is built from 17 residues. Germline CDR1 is MDHEN and CDR2 is SYDVKM. Written as DNA, the CDR3 is TGTGCCAGCCAAATTTTTGGACAGTCCGCGAACACCGGGGAGCTGTTTTTT. It translates to CASQIFGQSANTGELFF.

V usage is TRBV12-3 or TRBV12-4 and J usage is TRBJ2-1, with 9 bases fitting TRBD1. This CDR3 contains 12 residues. The V and J ends lost 6 bases and 10 bases, in that order; junction bases with no gene match: 4. DNA for the CDR3: TGTGCCAGCAGGACGACAGGGGGGGAGCAGTTCTTC. Protein: CASRTTGGEQFF.

The chain is built from TRBV6-5 and TRBJ2-7; TRBD2 matches 11 bases. Per the germline V gene, CDR1 is MNHEY and CDR2 is SVGAGI. The CDR3 is made up of 13 amino acids. V shed 9 bases, J shed 1 base, and the junction held 2 bases outside the gene matches. The CDR3 DNA reads as TGTGCCAGTGGGACTAGCGGTTCCTACGAGCAGTACTTC. It encodes CASGTSGSYEQYF.